Following are 9 T cell receptor beta chains from one sample sequenced in a study of T cells in Graves' hyperthyroidism and ophthalmopathy. Researchers took RNA transcripts and amplified the TCR beta CDR3 regions from them. HTBI primers drove first-round RT-PCR of the TCR CDR3. TCRdb itself ran the multiplex PCR reads through MiXCR, one entry per CDR3 protein. The sample records about 400,000 distinct CDR3 sequences, 13% to 15% being singletons. Sequencing was carried out using blood. All receptors derive from a woman aged 55-75 years with Graves' ophthalmopathy.

This clonotype was picked up many times. The chain has TRBV10-3 and TRBJ2-1; D is unclear. The CDR3 is 16 amino acids. Trimming took off 0 bases at V and 5 bases at J, with 14 bases between the two ends. The V gene's germline CDR1 is ENHRY and CDR2 SYGVKD. The CDR3 here is CAISESSVEVNNEQFF. CDR3 sequence (DNA): TGTGCCATCAGTGAGTCTAGTGTTGAGGTAAACAATGAGCAGTTCTTC.

The chain couples TRBV15 to TRBJ1-1; D remains ambiguous. Germline assignment: CDR1 LNHNV and CDR2 YYDKDF (reference sequence). The CDR3 contains 15 residues. V lost 3 bases, J lost 0 bases, and 11 bases lay in between. The CDR3 region is CATSRSRLMNTEAFF. The CDR3 DNA sequence: TGTGCCACCAGCAGGAGTAGGCTCATGAACACTGAAGCTTTCTTT.

This clonotype was counted only a few times. Being one base from a much bigger clone, this may be a read error. The chain recombines TRBV12-3 or TRBV12-4 with TRBJ2-3; D gene uncertain. This CDR3 is 11 amino acids long. The V gene lost 5 bases and the J gene lost 4 bases, with 4 bases spanning the gap. The CDR3 region has the DNA TGTGCCAGCAGTAACGCAGATACGCAGTATTTT. Amino acid sequence: CASSNADTQYF.

The chain is built from TRBV5-1 and TRBJ2-5; TRBD1 agrees at 9 bases. The CDR3 consists of 14 residues. CDR1 is SGHRS and CDR2 is YFSETQ in the germline V gene. V was clipped by 7 bases and J by 1 base; unmatched bases: 5. CDR3: CASRLTGGQETQYF. Here the CDR3 DNA reads TGCGCCAGCCGACTGACAGGGGGCCAAGAGACCCAGTACTTC.

This clonotype came up a few times. The chain recombines TRBV5-1 with TRBJ1-6; D gene unclear. The CDR3 is made up of 14 amino acids. V was shortened by 2 bases and J by 11 bases, with 14 bases between the two germline ends. The germline V gene has CDR1 SGHRS and CDR2 YFSETQ. CDR3 loop: CASSFGQDGTPLHF. CDR3 DNA sequence: TGCGCCAGCAGCTTCGGGCAGGATGGGACACCCCTCCACTTT.

The chain uses TRBV10-3 and TRBJ2-1; TRBD1 aligns across 7 bases. Trimming took 6 bases from V and 10 from J; bases not matched to a gene: 12. CDR3 length: 14 amino acids. Germline CDR1 and CDR2: ENHRY and SYGVKD. CDR3 coding DNA: TGTGCCATCAGCTCCGGGACAGCGCCCAGGGAGCAGTTCTTC. Amino acid sequence: CAISSGTAPREQFF.

This clonotype was seen at least ten times. This chain connects TRBV28 to TRBJ2-2, with D possibly TRBD2 on 6 matching bases. Germline assignment: CDR1 MDHEN and CDR2 SYDVKM. V lost 4 bases and J lost 10, with 22 bases in between. The CDR3 has 16 amino acids. For the CDR3, the DNA is TGTGCCAGCAGTTCCATGCGGCTAGCGCCCGAGGTGGAGCTGTTTTTT. Protein: CASSSMRLAPEVELFF.

This rearrangement joins TRBV6-1 to TRBJ1-1; maybe TRBD1 (6 bases). The CDR3 sequence is 15 residues long. The V and J ends lost 6 bases and 3 bases respectively, with 17 bases between them. CDR1 and CDR2 from the germline V gene are MNHNS and SASEGT. CDR3 nucleotides: TGTGCCAGCAGGGAATACGGGGGCAGGGACACTGAAGCTTTCTTT. Protein sequence: CASREYGGRDTEAFF.

The genes are TRBV19 and TRBJ1-1; the D is unclear. The CDR3 sequence is 15 residues long. Germline lookup yields CDR1 LNHDA and CDR2 SQIVND (reference sequence). The V and J ends lost 4 bases and 3 bases respectively, with 15 bases between them. As DNA, the CDR3 is TGTGCCAGTAGTACTTATTCCTTAGTCGACACTGAAGCTTTCTTT. It specifies CASSTYSLVDTEAFF.